The rows below give T cell receptor beta chains drawn from one sample of a study of PD-L1 blockade in urothelial cancer. Assay: immunoSEQ multiplex PCR; the TCRdb copy retains only in-frame clones and omits some. The top ten hold approximately 14% of the sample, which has approximately 90,000 clones, roughly 84% seen once. The sequenced sample was PBMCs, obtained around atezolizumab (anti-PD-L1) treatment. Every receptor here comes from a man aged 60 to 69 with urothelial cancer. CDR3s include the opening cysteine and the closing phenylalanine or tryptophan. A D gene is named only where the DNA matches it firmly. Expanded clones are given a class, and other clones once, few, many or no size at all.

>TRBJ2-1|NA|14|once|TRBV5-5
CASSLEGLASEQFF
TGTGCCAGCAGCCTGGAGGGGCTAGCGTCTGAGCAGTTCTTC
>TRBJ2-7|TRBD1|14|NA|TRBV28
CASSLSRGRYEQYF
TGTGCCAGCAGTCTATCGAGGGGGCGGTACGAGCAGTACTTC
>TRBJ2-7|TRBD2|14|NA|TRBV28
CASSPSGTSGEQYF
TGTGCCAGCAGTCCCTCTGGGACTAGCGGCGAGCAGTACTTC
>TRBJ2-7|TRBD2|18|NA|TRBV5-7
CASSLDYTFSGEDFEQYF
TGTGCCAGCAGCTTGGATTACACGTTTAGCGGGGAGGATTTCGAGCAGTACTTC
>TRBJ2-5|NA|15|NA|TRBV11-3
CASSLQRSTQETQYF
TGTGCCAGCAGCTTACAACGGTCTACTCAAGAGACCCAGTACTTC
>TRBJ2-1|TRBD2|16|NA|TRBV2
CASRNPGGTSDNEQFF
TGTGCCAGCAGGAATCCGGGAGGAACTAGCGACAATGAGCAGTTCTTC
>TRBJ1-2|NA|14|NA|TRBV2
CASRGDYSSGGYTF
TGTGCCAGCAGGGGGGACTACTCAAGCGGCGGCTACACCTTC
>TRBJ2-3|TRBD1|15|once|TRBV5-1
CASSLEGQDTDTQYF
TGCGCCAGCAGCTTGGAGGGACAGGACACAGATACGCAGTATTTT
>TRBJ2-3|NA|15|NA|TRBV10-1
CASSEVGPLTDTQYF
TGCGCCAGCAGTGAGGTTGGCCCTCTTACAGATACGCAGTATTTT
>TRBJ2-7|TRBD1|14|NA|TRBV4-1
CASSQGTGLYEQYF
TGCGCCAGCAGCCAAGGGACAGGGCTCTACGAGCAGTACTTC
>TRBJ1-2|NA|14|NA|TRBV19
CASSPSRGEYGYTF
TGTGCCAGTAGTCCGAGTCGCGGGGAGTATGGCTACACCTTC
>TRBJ2-3|TRBD2|21|NA|TRBV4-3
CASSQRGVGTSGRAFRDTQYF
TGCGCCAGCAGCCAGAGGGGGGTGGGGACTAGCGGGAGGGCTTTTCGAGATACGCAGTATTTT
>TRBJ2-7|TRBD2|19|NA|TRBV18
CASSPRQAVLAGVAGEQYF
TGTGCCAGCTCACCACGTCAGGCCGTCCTAGCGGGAGTTGCGGGAGAGCAGTACTTC
>TRBJ2-3|NA|15|NA|TRBV5-4
CASSLVWGSTDTQYF
TGTGCCAGCAGCTTGGTTTGGGGCAGCACAGATACGCAGTATTTT
>TRBJ2-5|TRBD1|17|NA|TRBV15
CATSRDSARGMSETQYF
TGTGCCACCAGCAGAGATTCGGCCAGGGGGATGTCAGAGACCCAGTACTTC
>TRBJ2-7|NA|11|NA|TRBV6-1
CASSEMGQRYF
TGTGCCAGCAGTGAAATGGGGCAGCGGTACTTC
>TRBJ2-1|TRBD2|14|NA|TRBV30
CAWSKGLANNEQFF
TGTGCCTGGAGTAAAGGACTAGCGAACAATGAGCAGTTCTTC
>TRBJ2-1|TRBD1|13|NA|TRBV2
CASRTGTRDEQFF
TGTGCCAGCAGGACAGGGACGAGGGATGAGCAGTTCTTC
>TRBJ2-5|NA|15|NA|TRBV4-1
CASSQDRTVQETQYF
TGCGCCAGCAGCCAAGATCGGACAGTCCAAGAGACCCAGTACTTC
>TRBJ2-1|NA|15|NA|TRBV7-9
CASSFRGISYNEQFF
TGTGCCAGCAGTTTCAGGGGTATTTCCTACAATGAGCAGTTCTTC
>TRBJ2-2|TRBD2|17|once|TRBV5-4
CASSLARGGEFTGELFF
TGTGCCAGCAGCTTGGCTCGCGGGGGGGAATTCACCGGGGAGCTGTTTTTT
>TRBJ2-7|TRBD2|15|NA|TRBV4-2
CASSPEASGRREQYF
TGTGCCAGCAGCCCTGAAGCGAGCGGGAGGCGCGAGCAGTACTTC
>TRBJ1-1|TRBD1|14|once|TRBV7-9
CASSFRQGGTEAFF
TGTGCCAGCAGCTTTAGACAGGGGGGGACTGAAGCTTTCTTT
>TRBJ1-5|TRBD1|17|NA|TRBV18
CASSFRDRDGGNQPQHF
TGTGCCAGCTCATTCCGGGACAGGGATGGCGGCAATCAGCCCCAGCATTTT
>TRBJ2-5|NA|11|NA|TRBV20-1
CSASGGETQYF
TGCAGTGCTAGCGGGGGAGAGACCCAGTACTTC
>TRBJ2-5|NA|13|NA|TRBV30
CAWSTRNQETQYF
TGTGCCTGGAGTACCAGGAACCAAGAGACCCAGTACTTC
>TRBJ2-1|TRBD1|15|NA|TRBV11-3
CASSLGGRGRIKAIF
TGTGCCAGCAGCTTAGGTGGCAGGGGGCGCATTAAAGCGATCTTC
>TRBJ1-3|NA|17|NA|TRBV7-2
CASSSGVWRDSGNTIYF
TGTGCCAGCAGCTCCGGCGTGTGGAGGGACTCTGGAAACACCATATATTTT
>TRBJ1-6|NA|16|NA|TRBV19
CASSGGGSSYNSPLHF
TGTGCCAGTAGTGGCGGGGGGAGCTCCTATAATTCACCCCTCCACTTT
>TRBJ2-3|NA|14|few|TRBV25-1
CASSDTTLTDTQYF
TGTGCCAGCAGTGATACGACACTCACAGATACGCAGTATTTT
>TRBJ1-2|NA|13|NA|TRBV6-1
CASSEREGRGYTF
TGTGCCAGCAGTGAACGGGAAGGTCGTGGCTACACCTTC
>TRBJ2-2|TRBD2|15|NA|TRBV19
CASSIAGGPAGELFF
TGTGCCAGTAGTATAGCGGGGGGGCCCGCCGGGGAGCTGTTTTTT
>TRBJ1-2|NA|13|NA|TRBV5-4
CASSLGQGQGYTF
TGTGCCAGCAGCTTGGGGCAGGGGCAAGGCTACACCTTC
>TRBJ2-3|TRBD2|12|NA|TRBV28
CAGGGLADTQYF
TGTGCCGGCGGGGGTTTGGCAGATACGCAGTATTTT
>TRBJ1-5|NA|14|NA|TRBV6-6
CASTSRGLNQPQHF
TGTGCCAGCACCAGTCGAGGTCTCAATCAGCCCCAGCATTTT
>TRBJ2-3|TRBD2|16|NA|TRBV7-2
CASSLLADLSTDTQYF
TGTGCCAGCAGCTTACTAGCGGACCTTAGCACAGATACGCAGTATTTT
>TRBJ2-3|TRBD2|18|NA|TRBV9
CASSEAVAGGPGADTQYF
TGTGCCAGCAGCGAGGCGGTAGCGGGGGGGCCTGGGGCAGATACGCAGTATTTT
>TRBJ2-7|TRBD2|15|NA|TRBV7-9
CASSLVGGGAYEQYF
TGTGCCAGCAGCTTAGTTGGCGGGGGGGCGTACGAGCAGTACTTC
>TRBJ1-1|NA|15|NA|TRBV5-1
CASSLGQARDTEAFF
TGCGCCAGCAGCTTGGGGCAGGCGAGGGACACTGAAGCTTTCTTT
>TRBJ1-1|NA|13|NA|TRBV10-3
CAMGEGMNTEAFF
TGTGCCATGGGGGAGGGGATGAACACTGAAGCTTTCTTT
>TRBJ1-3|NA|12|NA|TRBV6-1
CASSDAGNTIYF
TGTGCCAGCAGTGATGCGGGAAACACCATATATTTT
>TRBJ1-2|TRBD1|17|NA|TRBV28
CASSLFGTGMPDYGYTF
TGTGCCAGCAGTTTATTCGGGACAGGGATGCCTGACTATGGCTACACCTTC
>TRBJ1-5|NA|13|few|TRBV6-1
CASQWSKNQPQHF
TGTGCCAGTCAGTGGTCCAAAAATCAGCCCCAGCATTTT
>TRBJ2-5|NA|15|NA|TRBV28
CASSLGMGGQETQYF
TGTGCCAGCAGTCTAGGTATGGGGGGTCAAGAGACCCAGTACTTC
>TRBJ2-2|NA|14|NA|TRBV25-1
CASSQTRNTGELFF
TGTGCCAGCAGTCAGACTAGGAACACCGGGGAGCTGTTTTTT
>TRBJ1-2|TRBD1|15|NA|TRBV6-4
CASSDSGRGLGGYTF
TGTGCCAGCAGTGACTCCGGCAGGGGGCTAGGTGGCTACACCTTC
>TRBJ1-1|NA|19|NA|TRBV11-2
CASSPREFKGPVQNTEAFF
TGTGCCAGCAGCCCACGAGAGTTCAAGGGGCCCGTACAAAACACTGAAGCTTTCTTT